This TCR beta chain was identified in a study of blood T cell repertoires in COVID-19. For the study at large: Italy, Spain and the United States were the sources of the convalescent and acute COVID-19 samples. PBMCs, B-cell-depleted T cells, or T cells were the source of the cDNA or gDNA that made up the material.

Trimming took off 1 base at V and 1 base at J, with 22 bases between the two ends. Germline CDR1 and CDR2: SEHNR and FQNEAQ (reference sequence). This CDR3 is built from 19 residues. Per the original data handling: The assay estimated nucleated cells by amplifying reference gene primers. Libraries were prepared by immunoSEQ multiplex PCR; TCRdb keeps only in-frame clonotypes and omits some of them. The V and J calls and clone size were taken over from that table, and D and trimming were inferred from the DNA. Altogether over 50,000 clones are present, 70% to 80% being singletons, with the ten largest covering about 20%.

The TCR sequence derives from an elderly man with active or convalescent COVID-19. This chain joins TRBV7-9 and TRBJ1-1, with D perhaps matching TRBD1 (6 bases). The sample taken for sequencing was peripheral blood. The CDR3 coding sequence is TGTGCCAGCAGCTTAGATCGGGTCGGGGGGCTAGTAGGGAACACTGAAGCTTTCTTT. Residues: CASSLDRVGGLVGNTEAFF. The full variable domain, in which reference TRBV7-9 and TRBJ1-1 provide the parts outside the CDR3, is DTGVSQNPRHKITKRGQNVTFRCDPISEHNRLYWYRQTLGQGPEFLTYFQNEAQLEKSRLLSDRFSAERPKGSFSTLEIQRTEQGDSAMYLCASSLDRVGGLVGNTEAFFGQGTRLTVV.